Listed below are T cell receptor beta chains from one sample, sequenced in a study of CD8+ T cells in alopecia areata. TCRdb's copy holds only in-frame clones and misses some; the assay was immunoSEQ multiplex PCR. The sample lists about 23,000 clones, roughly 52% occurring once. The sequenced material came from NKG2D-high CD8+ T cells sorted from blood. The receptors stem from a human donor with alopecia areata. CDR3s include the opening cysteine and the closing phenylalanine or tryptophan. A D gene is named only where the DNA matches it firmly. Rows may omit the clone size; those that give it use once, few, many or a size class.

V: TRBV7-9
J: TRBJ1-1
size: few
D: .
CDR3: CASSWNTEAFF
DNA: TGTGCCAGCAGCTGGAACACTGAAGCTTTCTTT

V: TRBV7-3
J: TRBJ1-1
size: .
D: .
CDR3: CASSVTMNTEAFF
DNA: TGTGCCAGCAGCGTCACAATGAACACTGAAGCTTTCTTT

V: TRBV6-5
J: TRBJ1-5
size: .
D: .
CDR3: CASSLGQLDQPQHF
DNA: TGTGCCAGCAGTTTAGGACAGCTAGATCAGCCCCAGCATTTT

V: TRBV7-2
J: TRBJ2-3
size: .
D: .
CDR3: CASSLIGPGPTQYF
DNA: TGTGCCAGCAGCTTAATCGGTCCAGGCCCTACGCAGTATTTT

V: TRBV6-5
J: TRBJ2-3
size: .
D: .
CDR3: CASSYSPGGTDTQYF
DNA: TGTGCCAGCAGTTACTCGCCAGGGGGGACAGATACGCAGTATTTT

V: TRBV5-6
J: TRBJ2-7
size: .
D: .
CDR3: CASSLDEQYF
DNA: TGTGCCAGCAGCTTAGACGAGCAGTACTTC

V: TRBV10-3
J: TRBJ2-1
size: .
D: TRBD2
CDR3: CAISDGREFSYNEQFF
DNA: TGTGCCATCAGTGACGGGCGGGAGTTCTCCTACAATGAGCAGTTCTTC

V: TRBV15
J: TRBJ2-1
size: .
D: TRBD2
CDR3: CATSRNGLAGGLYNEQFF
DNA: TGTGCCACCAGCAGAAACGGACTAGCGGGAGGTCTATACAATGAGCAGTTCTTC

V: TRBV19
J: TRBJ2-1
size: .
D: TRBD2
CDR3: CASSTLASNEQFF
DNA: TGTGCCAGTAGTACACTAGCGTCAAATGAGCAGTTCTTC

V: TRBV12-5
J: TRBJ2-1
size: few
D: .
CDR3: CASGPPFSGPTYNEQFF
DNA: TGTGCTAGTGGCCCACCCTTTAGCGGTCCCACCTACAATGAGCAGTTCTTC

V: TRBV5-4
J: TRBJ2-1
size: few
D: .
CDR3: CASSLGPNEQFF
DNA: TGTGCCAGCAGCTTGGGCCCCAATGAGCAGTTCTTC

V: TRBV28
J: TRBJ1-5
size: .
D: .
CDR3: CASRWLGNQPQHF
DNA: TGTGCCAGCAGGTGGTTGGGCAATCAGCCCCAGCATTTT

V: TRBV7-3
J: TRBJ2-1
size: .
D: .
CDR3: CASSLGGPGYNEQFF
DNA: TGTGCCAGCAGCTTAGGGGGGCCGGGATACAATGAGCAGTTCTTC

V: TRBV6-5
J: TRBJ1-2
size: .
D: TRBD1
CDR3: CASSYRTGARYGYTF
DNA: TGTGCCAGCAGTTACCGGACAGGGGCTCGCTATGGCTACACCTTC

V: TRBV7-9
J: TRBJ2-7
size: .
D: TRBD1
CDR3: CASSLAGTGHGEQYF
DNA: TGTGCCAGCAGCTTAGCTGGGACAGGGCATGGGGAGCAGTACTTC

V: TRBV5-1
J: TRBJ2-7
size: few
D: .
CDR3: CASSSNIEQYF
DNA: TGCGCCAGCAGCTCCAATATCGAGCAGTACTTC

V: TRBV4-1
J: TRBJ2-5
size: few
D: TRBD2
CDR3: CASSQGQAGGWWETQYF
DNA: TGCGCCAGCAGCCAAGGTCAAGCGGGAGGGTGGTGGGAGACCCAGTACTTC

V: TRBV9
J: TRBJ2-5
size: .
D: TRBD2
CDR3: CASSVDGTGRPGLAGVAAKTQYF
DNA: TGTGCCAGCAGCGTAGACGGGACAGGGCGACCGGGACTAGCGGGAGTGGCCGCGAAGACCCAGTACTTC

V: TRBV27
J: TRBJ1-2
size: .
D: .
CDR3: CASGEGDYGYTF
DNA: TGTGCCAGCGGGGAGGGGGACTATGGCTACACCTTC

V: TRBV7-9
J: TRBJ2-1
size: many
D: .
CDR3: CASSRGNEQFF
DNA: TGTGCCAGCAGCCGGGGGAATGAGCAGTTCTTC

V: TRBV4-1
J: TRBJ2-1
size: .
D: .
CDR3: CASSQEDLAYNEQFF
DNA: TGCGCCAGCAGCCAAGAAGACTTGGCCTACAATGAGCAGTTCTTC

V: TRBV27
J: TRBJ2-7
size: .
D: TRBD2
CDR3: CASSSRTSVSSYEQYF
DNA: TGTGCCAGCAGTTCGCGTACTAGCGTGAGCTCCTACGAGCAGTACTTC

V: TRBV12-1
J: TRBJ2-1
size: .
D: .
CDR3: CASSFGTSDHNEQFF
DNA: TGTGCCAGCAGCTTTGGGACTAGCGACCACAATGAGCAGTTCTTC

V: TRBV28
J: TRBJ2-7
size: .
D: TRBD2
CDR3: CASSLIAGGPDEQYF
DNA: TGTGCCAGCAGTTTAATAGCGGGAGGGCCGGACGAGCAGTACTTC

V: TRBV27
J: TRBJ2-7
size: .
D: TRBD2
CDR3: CASSFGRGGSYEQYF
DNA: TGTGCCAGCAGTTTCGGGAGGGGCGGCTCCTACGAGCAGTACTTC

V: TRBV27
J: TRBJ2-1
size: .
D: TRBD2
CDR3: CASNGRASGKNEQFF
DNA: TGTGCCAGCAACGGTCGGGCTAGCGGGAAGAATGAGCAGTTCTTC

V: TRBV25-1
J: TRBJ2-7
size: once
D: TRBD2
CDR3: CASSFPPLAGGLDEQYF
DNA: TGTGCCAGCAGTTTCCCCCCCCTAGCGGGAGGTCTCGACGAGCAGTACTTC

V: TRBV27
J: TRBJ1-2
size: .
D: .
CDR3: CASSLRGHYGYTF
DNA: TGTGCCAGCAGTTTACGGGGCCACTATGGCTACACCTTC

V: TRBV14
J: TRBJ2-3
size: .
D: .
CDR3: CASSQDWAAARTDTQYF
DNA: TGTGCCAGCAGCCAAGACTGGGCCGCGGCTAGGACAGATACGCAGTATTTT

V: TRBV28
J: TRBJ2-7
size: .
D: .
CDR3: CASNRPRGSEQYF
DNA: TGTGCCAGCAACAGGCCAAGGGGGAGCGAGCAGTACTTC

V: TRBV19
J: TRBJ2-1
size: .
D: .
CDR3: CASSTGPRQFF
DNA: TGTGCCAGTAGTACCGGACCTCGGCAGTTCTTC

V: TRBV25-1
J: TRBJ2-1
size: .
D: TRBD2
CDR3: CATVAGPYNEQFF
DNA: TGTGCCACCGTAGCGGGACCCTACAATGAGCAGTTCTTC

V: TRBV9
J: TRBJ2-1
size: .
D: .
CDR3: CASSVAGNEQFF
DNA: TGTGCCAGCAGCGTAGCAGGAAATGAGCAGTTCTTC

V: TRBV5-5
J: TRBJ2-7
size: .
D: .
CDR3: CASSFGFQYEQYF
DNA: TGTGCCAGCAGCTTCGGGTTCCAATACGAGCAGTACTTC

V: TRBV27
J: TRBJ1-2
size: few
D: .
CDR3: CASTTGGYGYTF
DNA: TGTGCCAGCACGACAGGTGGTTATGGCTACACCTTC

V: TRBV5-1
J: TRBJ1-1
size: .
D: TRBD1
CDR3: CACSRRGQGDTEAFF
DNA: TGCGCCTGCTCTCGAAGGGGGCAGGGTGATACTGAAGCTTTCTTT

V: TRBV7-6
J: TRBJ2-1
size: .
D: .
CDR3: CASSSLSGLLSYNEQFF
DNA: TGTGCCAGCAGCTCCCTTAGCGGACTACTCTCCTACAATGAGCAGTTCTTC

V: TRBV18
J: TRBJ1-4
size: many
D: TRBD1
CDR3: CASSLYGTVDEKLFF
DNA: TGTGCCAGCTCACTTTATGGGACAGTGGATGAAAAACTGTTTTTT

V: TRBV2
J: TRBJ2-5
size: medium-sized
D: .
CDR3: CASSAAPGETQYF
DNA: TGTGCCAGCAGTGCGGCCCCGGGGGAGACCCAGTACTTC

V: TRBV27
J: TRBJ2-5
size: .
D: .
CDR3: CASSLASWETQYF
DNA: TGTGCCAGCAGTTTAGCAAGTTGGGAGACCCAGTACTTC